These 21 T cell receptor beta chains came from one sample sequenced in a study of OX40 agonist ivuxolimab in advanced cancers. Sequencing was performed with immunoSEQ multiplex PCR; in TCRdb, only in-frame clones are kept and a portion is missing. This table has about 80,000 clones, roughly 84% appearing once. Sequenced material: CD4+ or CD8+ T cells sorted from blood, taken in a trial of the OX40 agonist ivuxolimab. The receptors were gathered from an adult with an advanced solid tumor such as melanoma, head and neck, liver or kidney cancer.

The sample holds one count of this clone. The rearrangement uses TRBV12-5 and TRBJ2-1; a weak D match, TRBD2 (5 bases). The CDR3 length is 15 residues. Per germline, CDR1 LGHNT and CDR2 FRNRAP. Trimming took off 7 bases at V and 7 bases at J, with 20 bases between the two ends. CDR3 amino acids: CASAPGSGLGNEQFF. The CDR3 coding sequence is TGTGCTAGTGCCCCGGGGAGTGGATTGGGGAATGAGCAGTTCTTC.

The genes are TRBV5-1 and TRBJ2-5; maybe TRBD2 (5 bases). V lost 2 bases and J lost 5, with 10 bases in between. CDR3 length: 13 amino acids. Germline values: CDR1 SGHRS, CDR2 YFSETQ. CDR3 loop: CASSFGVEETQYF. In DNA form, the CDR3 reads TGCGCCAGCAGCTTCGGGGTGGAGGAGACCCAGTACTTC.

As to this clone: The junction does not match germline at one end; this may be a read error. The chain joins TRBV6-1 to TRBJ1-3; a possible D gene is TRBD1 (5 bases). Germline V CDR1 and CDR2: MNHNS, SASEGT. The CDR3 contains 12 residues. CDR3 DNA: TGTGCCAGCAGTTTAAACCGGGGCCAGTCGGATTTT. This gives the protein CASSLNRGQSDF.

This chain links TRBV6-6 with TRBJ2-1, with D unclear. Germline CDR1 is MNHNY and CDR2 is SVGAGI (reference sequence). V shed 2 bases and J shed 3 bases, with 5 bases lying between them. The CDR3 totals 13 residues. CDR3 nucleotides: TGTGCCAGCAGTTACAGGGTCTACAATGAGCAGTTCTTC. Protein product: CASSYRVYNEQFF.

Here the CDR3 reads CASSYEGKRTDTQYF. CDR3 in DNA: TGTGCCAGCAGTTATGAGGGGAAACGCACAGATACGCAGTATTTT. The chain combines TRBV6-5 with TRBJ2-3; D assignment may be TRBD1 or TRBD2 (5 bases each). CDR1 is MNHEY and CDR2 is SVGAGI in the germline V gene. The CDR3 consists of 15 residues. With 3 bases removed from V and 1 base from J, the gap between germline ends came to 11 bases.

The V and J genes are TRBV27 and TRBJ1-1, with 9 bases aligning to TRBD1. The junction had 5 bases not matched to a gene; V was cut back by 4 bases and J by 5 bases. This CDR3 is built from 14 residues. Per the germline V gene, CDR1 is MNHEY and CDR2 is SMNVEV (reference sequence). The CDR3 is CASSSQGAFTEAFF. CDR3 in DNA: TGTGCCAGCAGTTCACAGGGGGCGTTTACTGAAGCTTTCTTT.

V usage is TRBV19 and J usage is TRBJ2-7; possible D gene TRBD1, 5 bases. Germline lookup yields CDR1 LNHDA and CDR2 SQIVND (reference sequence). V was pared by 1 base and J by 6 bases, with 16 bases between. The CDR3 covers 15 residues. The CDR3 loop reads CASSIVGQVASEQYF. The DNA of the CDR3 is TGTGCCAGTAGTATAGTAGGACAAGTGGCCTCCGAGCAGTACTTC.

This sequence joins TRBV19 and TRBJ1-2; the match to TRBD1 covers 8 bases. J lost 4 bases, V lost 4 bases, and 5 bases had no gene match. Germline V gives CDR1 LNHDA, CDR2 SQIVND (reference sequence). The CDR3 length is 14 residues. The CDR3 loop reads CASSKRDRPYGYTF. Written as DNA, the CDR3 is TGTGCCAGTAGTAAACGGGACAGGCCCTATGGCTACACCTTC. Full variable domain (missing parts from reference TRBV19 and TRBJ1-2): DGGITQSPKYLFRKEGQNVTLSCEQNLNHDAMYWYRQDPGQGLRLIYYSQIVNDFQKGDIAEGYSVSREKKESFPLTVTSAQKNPTAFYLCASSKRDRPYGYTFGSGTRLTVV.

This clone has just one count. The V gene is TRBV7-2, the J gene TRBJ1-1, with 9 bases that match TRBD1. CDR1 and CDR2 (germline): SGHTA, FQGNSA. Trimming removed 4 bases from V and 7 bases from J; junction bases left unmatched: 4. The CDR3 covers 13 residues. CDR3 nucleotides: TGTGCCAGCAGCTCCCAGGACAGGGGTGAAGCTTTCTTT. It codes for CASSSQDRGEAFF.

The rearrangement uses TRBV10-1 and TRBJ1-1; the match to TRBD1 covers 8 bases. J was trimmed by 5 bases and V by 3 bases; bases with no gene match: 8. CDR3 length equals 15 residues. Looked up from germline, CDR1 is WNHNN and CDR2 is SYGVQD (reference sequence). The CDR3 region is CASSDKGQGRTEAFF. As DNA, the CDR3 is TGCGCCAGCAGTGACAAAGGACAGGGAAGGACTGAAGCTTTCTTT.

V usage is TRBV28 and J usage is TRBJ2-7; 7 nucleotides line up with TRBD1. Germline V CDR1 and CDR2: MDHEN, SYDVKM. V dropped 3 bases and J dropped 7; count of bases not matched to a gene: 9. This CDR3 is 14 amino acids long. DNA for the CDR3: TGTGCCAGCAGTTTTGCAGGGGGAAGGGATGAGCAGTACTTC. Translating it yields CASSFAGGRDEQYF.

The V and J genes are TRBV5-1 and TRBJ2-1; TRBD2 might be the D (6 bases). Germline V lookup: CDR1 SGHRS, CDR2 YFSETQ. Trimming took 0 bases from V and 6 from J, leaving 16 bases between them. The CDR3 spans 16 residues. CDR3 protein: CASSLAPGGVANEQFF. Written as DNA, the CDR3 is TGCGCCAGCAGCTTGGCCCCCGGCGGGGTGGCCAATGAGCAGTTCTTC.

The genes are TRBV30 and TRBJ2-5, with unresolved D. The germline CDR1 and CDR2 sequences are GTSNPN and SVGIG (reference sequence). The CDR3 runs 12 residues. V lost 2 bases and J 3 bases, leaving 7 bases between the germline ends. The CDR3, as DNA: TGTGCCTGGAGTTTGGCAAAAGAGACCCAGTACTTC. It yields the protein CAWSLAKETQYF.

V is TRBV6-1 and J is TRBJ1-1, with TRBD1 matching over 7 bases. This CDR3 contains 12 residues. V lost 8 bases to trimming and J lost 4 bases; unmatched junction nucleotides: 4. Germline V gene sequence: CDR1 MNHNS, CDR2 SASEGT. The CDR3 here is CASEGGTTEAFF. CDR3 coding DNA: TGTGCCAGCGAAGGGGGCACCACTGAAGCTTTCTTT.

This clone was seen more than once but under ten times. The genes are TRBV19 and TRBJ1-2, with D perhaps matching TRBD1 (6 bases). Trimming shortened V by 4 bases and J by 7 bases, and 10 bases separated the two germline ends. Germline V gene data show CDR1 as LNHDA and CDR2 as SQIVND (reference sequence). The CDR3 runs to 12 residues. The CDR3 sequence: CASSTRDTGYTF. CDR3 coding DNA: TGTGCCAGTAGTACCCGGGACACTGGCTACACCTTC.

The rearrangement uses TRBV5-4 and TRBJ2-1, with 8 nucleotides matching TRBD2. The CDR3 extends over 15 amino acids. Germline CDR1 and CDR2: SGHNT and YYREEE (reference sequence). V lost 1 base and J lost 7; bases outside the gene matches: 7. The CDR3 loop reads CASSLRRGAGNEQFF. CDR3 coding DNA: TGTGCCAGCAGCTTGCGGCGGGGGGCCGGTAATGAGCAGTTCTTC.

This clone was recorded once. This chain connects TRBV19 to TRBJ2-2; D possibly uses TRBD1 or TRBD2 (6 bases each). Trimming cost V 7 bases and J 3 bases, with 21 bases left between them. The CDR3 length is 17 residues. CDR1 and CDR2 from the germline V gene are LNHDA and SQIVND (reference sequence). The DNA of the CDR3 is TGTGCCAGTACTCACATCGAGGGGGGAGGCTACACCGGGGAGCTGTTTTTT. It translates to CASTHIEGGGYTGELFF.

The V and J genes are TRBV28 and TRBJ2-4, with D perhaps matching TRBD1 or TRBD2 (6 bases each). Trimming removed 5 bases from V and 3 bases from J, with 14 bases in between. There are 15 residues in the CDR3. Germline CDR1 MDHEN, CDR2 SYDVKM. CDR3 coding DNA: TGTGCCAGCAGTGTTGGGGGGCAAGGCAAAAACATTCAGTACTTC. It encodes CASSVGGQGKNIQYF.

This chain connects TRBV5-1 to TRBJ2-6; D call uncertain. CDR1 is SGHRS, CDR2 YFSETQ, per germline. V was trimmed by 6 bases and J by 2 bases, leaving 9 bases between them. The CDR3 runs 14 residues. Here the CDR3 reads CASIQGPGANVLTF. CDR3 coding DNA: TGCGCCAGCATCCAAGGCCCTGGGGCCAACGTCCTGACTTTC.

The CDR3 DNA reads as TGTGCCAGCAGCTCCGGGACAGGGACTAATGAAAAACTGTTTTTT. Protein sequence: CASSSGTGTNEKLFF. The chain carries TRBV7-9 and TRBJ1-4; 9 bases are shared with TRBD1. The germline V gene encodes CDR1 SEHNR and CDR2 FQNEAQ (reference sequence). This CDR3 region has 15 residues. With 4 bases clipped from V and 2 bases from J, the junction kept 2 bases outside the gene matches.

This sequence joins TRBV7-2 and TRBJ2-7, with D possibly being TRBD1 (6 bases). Germline CDR1 and CDR2: SGHTA and FQGNSA. The V and J ends lost 1 base and 2 bases respectively, with 15 bases between them. This CDR3 has 16 residues. The CDR3 bases are TGTGCCAGCAGCTTAGGGGGAGACAGGCGGGCCTACGAGCAGTACTTC. Translating gives CASSLGGDRRAYEQYF.